This T cell receptor (beta chain) was sequenced for a study of blood T cell repertoires in COVID-19. On the study more broadly: Whether acute or convalescent, the COVID-19 samples came from the United States, Italy and Spain.

The cohort comprised adults aged roughly 18 to 100 years residing in about 25 US areas. Cohort placement rested on clinical history that participants reported themselves. Using immunoSEQ multiplex PCR, the repertoire was profiled, and TCRdb retains in-frame clones only, with some absent. The table records some 300,000 clones, around 90% of them present only once. The CDR3 consists of 15 residues. In germline, CDR1 is GTSNPN, CDR2 SVGIG (reference sequence). The V end was cut by 3 bases, the J end by 0 bases, with 11 bases between. The chain is built from TRBV30 and TRBJ2-2; D might be TRBD2 (6 bases). The clonotype comes from a woman aged 55-69 years in a cohort exposed to, infected with or recovered from COVID-19 (not recorded which). The sequencing input was PBMCs or T cells enriched from blood (not recorded which). CDR3 coding DNA: TGTGCCTGGAGCAGGTCTAGCGCGAACACCGGGGAGCTGTTTTTT. It is translated as CAWSRSSANTGELFF.